This TCR beta chain was identified during a study of response to subunit inactivated influenza vaccine. Looked up from germline, CDR1 is SGHRS and CDR2 is YFSETQ. The CDR3 runs 11 residues. V gave up 5 bases and J gave up 8 bases, with 10 bases separating them. Via MiXCR, TCRdb re-called the RT-PCR reads, giving one row per CDR3 protein. Of approximately 530,000 distinct CDR3 sequences listed, roughly 7.6% are singletons. This chain connects TRBV5-1 to TRBJ1-2; maybe TRBD1 (5 bases). Sequenced here: PBMCs from blood, sampled roughly 24 months after vaccination. The TCR originated in a man in his fifties or sixties who received an inactivated influenza vaccine. CDR3 amino acids: CASRAGLGYTF. Here the CDR3 DNA reads TGCGCCAGCAGGGCGGGACTAGGCTACACCTTC.